The T cell receptor beta chain described here comes from a study of cytomegalovirus exposure and HLA in healthy donors. At the time of sampling, donors were nominally healthy, though unrecorded immune exposures were likely. The V gene lost 8 bases and the J gene lost 2 bases, with 10 bases spanning the gap. The CDR3 loop spans 13 amino acids. Germline CDR1 reads MNHNS; CDR2 reads SASEGT. This clone showed up just once. Vbeta (60) and Jbeta (13) primers were used in the PCR. The method was immunoSEQ multiplex PCR; TCRdb's version includes in-frame clones alone and lacks a portion of them. The sample yields roughly 230,000 clones, about 88% seen once.

This TCR derives from a girl aged 2 to 10 in good health and CMV-seronegative. The specimen sequenced was PBMCs. The rearrangement links TRBV6-1 to TRBJ1-3, with D perhaps matching TRBD1 (5 bases). CDR3: CASGTTAGNTIYF. CDR3 sequence (DNA): TGTGCCAGCGGAACGACAGCTGGAAACACCATATATTTT.